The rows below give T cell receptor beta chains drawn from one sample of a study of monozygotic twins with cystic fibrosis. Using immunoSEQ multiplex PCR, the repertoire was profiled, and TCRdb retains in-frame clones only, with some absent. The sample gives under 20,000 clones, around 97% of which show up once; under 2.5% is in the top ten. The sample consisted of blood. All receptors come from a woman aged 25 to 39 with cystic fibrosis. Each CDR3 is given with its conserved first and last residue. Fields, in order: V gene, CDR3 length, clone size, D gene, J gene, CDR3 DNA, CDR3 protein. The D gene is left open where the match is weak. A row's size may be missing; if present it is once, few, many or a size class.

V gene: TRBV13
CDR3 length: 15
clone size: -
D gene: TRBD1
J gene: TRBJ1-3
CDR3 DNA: TGTGCCAGCAGCTTAGCAGGGGGTGCACGGAACACCATATATTTT
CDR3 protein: CASSLAGGARNTIYF

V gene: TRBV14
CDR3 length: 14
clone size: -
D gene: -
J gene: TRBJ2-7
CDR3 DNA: TGTGCCAGCAGCCAAGTAGGGTCCTCCTACGAGCAGTACTTC
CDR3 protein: CASSQVGSSYEQYF

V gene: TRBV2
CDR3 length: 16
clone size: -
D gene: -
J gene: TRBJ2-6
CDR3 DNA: TGTGCCAGCAGTGAGTCGACCCGCTCTGGGGCCAACGTCCTGACTTTC
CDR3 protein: CASSESTRSGANVLTF

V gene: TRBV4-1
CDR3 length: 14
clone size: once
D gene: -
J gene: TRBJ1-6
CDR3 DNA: TGCGCCAGCAGCCAATCCCCTAATAATTCACCCCTCCACTTT
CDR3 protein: CASSQSPNNSPLHF

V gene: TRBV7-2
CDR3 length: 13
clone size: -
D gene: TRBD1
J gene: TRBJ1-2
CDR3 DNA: TGTGCCAGCAGTCGAGGACAGGGCTATGGCTACACCTTC
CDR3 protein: CASSRGQGYGYTF

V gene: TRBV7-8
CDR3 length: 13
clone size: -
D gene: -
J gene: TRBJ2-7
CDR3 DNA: TGTGCCAGCAGCCAGACCCCCTTCTACGAGCAGTACTTC
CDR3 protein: CASSQTPFYEQYF

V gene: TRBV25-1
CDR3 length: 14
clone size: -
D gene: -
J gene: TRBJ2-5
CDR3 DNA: TGTGCCAGCACGCGCGGGGGCTCTCAAGAGACCCAGTACTTC
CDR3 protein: CASTRGGSQETQYF

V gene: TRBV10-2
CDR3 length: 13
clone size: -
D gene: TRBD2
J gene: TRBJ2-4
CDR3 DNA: TGCGCCAGCAGAAGCGGGGGGGCGGACATTCAGTACTTC
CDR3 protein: CASRSGGADIQYF

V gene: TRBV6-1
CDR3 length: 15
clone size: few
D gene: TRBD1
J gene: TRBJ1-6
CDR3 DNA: TGTGCCAGCAGTGAACCGGGACAGGGGAGTTCACCCCTCCACTTT
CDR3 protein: CASSEPGQGSSPLHF

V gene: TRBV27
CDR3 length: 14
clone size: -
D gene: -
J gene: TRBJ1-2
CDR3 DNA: TGTGCCAGCAGTTTATTCGGGGTGGGGTATGGCTACACCTTC
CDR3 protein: CASSLFGVGYGYTF

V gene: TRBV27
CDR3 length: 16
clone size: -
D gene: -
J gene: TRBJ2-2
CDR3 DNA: TGTGCCAGCAGTTTATTTAGGGTGCGGAACACCGGGGAGCTGTTTTTT
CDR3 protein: CASSLFRVRNTGELFF

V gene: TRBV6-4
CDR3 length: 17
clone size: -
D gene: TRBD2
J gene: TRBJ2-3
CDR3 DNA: TGTGCCAGCAGTGACGACCCCGAGCGGGGGGGCCCAGATACGCAGTATTTT
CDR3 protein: CASSDDPERGGPDTQYF

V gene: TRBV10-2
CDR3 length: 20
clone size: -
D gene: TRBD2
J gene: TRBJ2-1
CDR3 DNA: TGCGCCAGCAGTGGTCTTGGACTAGCGGGGGTGCTGGAAGCCTACAATGAGCAGTTCTTC
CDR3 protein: CASSGLGLAGVLEAYNEQFF

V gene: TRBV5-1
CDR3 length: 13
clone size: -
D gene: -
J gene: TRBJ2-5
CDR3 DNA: TGCGCCAGCAGTCCGACGGCAAAAGAGACCCAGTACTTC
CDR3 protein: CASSPTAKETQYF

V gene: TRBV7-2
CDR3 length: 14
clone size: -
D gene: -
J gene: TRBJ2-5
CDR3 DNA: TGTGCCAGCAGCCTGGGCCTTACTTCGGAGACCCAGTACTTC
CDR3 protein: CASSLGLTSETQYF

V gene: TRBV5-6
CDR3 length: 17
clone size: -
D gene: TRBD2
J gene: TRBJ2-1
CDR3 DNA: TGTGCCAGCAGCCCGGGACTAGCGGGTATCTCCTACAATGAGCAGTTCTTC
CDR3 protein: CASSPGLAGISYNEQFF

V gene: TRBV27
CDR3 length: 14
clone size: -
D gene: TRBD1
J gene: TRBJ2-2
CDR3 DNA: TGTGCCAGCAAAATCAGGGGGCACACCGGGGAGCTGTTTTTT
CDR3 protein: CASKIRGHTGELFF

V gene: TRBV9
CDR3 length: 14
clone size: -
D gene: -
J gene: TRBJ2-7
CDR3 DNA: TGTGCCAGCAGCCCCCGAGGAGTTGGGTACGAGCAGTACTTC
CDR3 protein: CASSPRGVGYEQYF

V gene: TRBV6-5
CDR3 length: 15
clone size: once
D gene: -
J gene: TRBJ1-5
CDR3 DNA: TGTGCCAGCAGTTACGGTACACCTAGCAATCAGCCCCAGCATTTT
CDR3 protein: CASSYGTPSNQPQHF

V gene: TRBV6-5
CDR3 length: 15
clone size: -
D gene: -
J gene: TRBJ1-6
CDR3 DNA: TGTGCCAGCAGCGACGGGGGTGATCTGAGACGGAGACTCCACTTT
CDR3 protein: CASSDGGDLRRRLHF

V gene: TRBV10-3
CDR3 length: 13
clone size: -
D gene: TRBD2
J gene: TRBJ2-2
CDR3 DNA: TGTGCCTCCCGCGGGGGGTTAACCGGGGAGCTGTTTTTT
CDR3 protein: CASRGGLTGELFF

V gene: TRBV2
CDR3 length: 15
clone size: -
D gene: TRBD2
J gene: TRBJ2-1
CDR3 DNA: TGTGCCAGCAGCGTAGACGGGGGGAACTACAATGAGCAGTTCTTC
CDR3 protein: CASSVDGGNYNEQFF

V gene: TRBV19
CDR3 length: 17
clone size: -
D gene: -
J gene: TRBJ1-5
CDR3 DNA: TGTGCCAGTAGTATAGATCGGGGGACCGCTGACAATCAGCCCCAGCATTTT
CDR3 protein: CASSIDRGTADNQPQHF